This T cell receptor (beta chain) came from a study of T cells expressing NK-cell markers (dated by TCRdb to the early 2020s). Some background on the complete study: In sorted CD3+CD56+NKG2C+, CD3+CD56+NKG2C- and CD3+CD56-NKG2C+ T-cell subsets from about 8 donors, TCR beta-chain repertoires were profiled. Seven of the eight sequenced donors were HCMV-seropositive and one was HCMV-seronegative. All eight donors whose samples were sequenced were randomly selected healthy volunteers, three of them men and five women. The libraries were sequenced on Illumina HiSeq 2000/2500, MiSeq or NextSeq, producing 2 x 150 bp reads.

The study at large found these results: For more than 5 donors, the dominant CD3+CD56+NKG2C+ clonotypes were among the top 10 CD8+ clonotypes and accounted for roughly 1.0-8% of CD8+ T cells. Those dominant clonotypes were again the most abundant among CD3+CD56-NKG2C+ cells in several donors, at roughly 25-65%. Whether the expanded NKG2C-expressing T cell clones were specific for HCMV antigens was left unclear.

Sequencing instrument: Illumina HiSeq 2000. TCR beta cDNA libraries were prepared using 5'RACE template switching, which introduced a universal primer site and unique molecular identifiers. Priming for cDNA synthesis came from the TCR beta constant segment, and two successive PCR amplification steps followed. Under the source paper's analysis protocol: MIGEC handled demultiplexing of the reads and grouping by UMI, while MiTCR was used to assemble and quantify clonotypes. To exclude erroneous sequences, any TCR cDNA sequence not supported by at least two reads was discarded. The tcR package was used for downstream repertoire analysis, and clonotypes were matched between fractions using CDR3 nucleotide sequence together with V segment. VDJmatch was used to annotate antigen specificity against VDJdb, with one amino acid substitution in CDR3 allowed. TCRdb reprocessed the reads into one record per CDR3 protein sequence, lacking DNA. It is TCRdb's table, rather than the study itself, that gives the V and J calls and clone size. The sample table gives some 410,000 distinct CDR3 sequences. The biggest ten clones account for less than 7.5% of the sample.

There are 13 amino acids in the CDR3, from cysteine to phenylalanine inclusive. The DNA is unrecorded. HCMV-specific IgG was detected in serum with a commercial ELISA kit to determine HCMV serostatus. Peripheral blood mononuclear cells were isolated from blood by Ficoll density gradient centrifugation. Comment on this clonotype: Its recognized antigen is unknown.

This TCR came from a woman between 18 and 70 years old in good health. Sequencing was carried out using blood T cells: a sorted CD56 or NKG2C T cell subset, CD4+ or CD8+ T cells, or bulk PBMC T cells (not recorded which). The chain was built from TRBV12-3 or TRBV12-4 and TRBJ2-5. The CDR3 region has the sequence CASSFGVVETQYF.